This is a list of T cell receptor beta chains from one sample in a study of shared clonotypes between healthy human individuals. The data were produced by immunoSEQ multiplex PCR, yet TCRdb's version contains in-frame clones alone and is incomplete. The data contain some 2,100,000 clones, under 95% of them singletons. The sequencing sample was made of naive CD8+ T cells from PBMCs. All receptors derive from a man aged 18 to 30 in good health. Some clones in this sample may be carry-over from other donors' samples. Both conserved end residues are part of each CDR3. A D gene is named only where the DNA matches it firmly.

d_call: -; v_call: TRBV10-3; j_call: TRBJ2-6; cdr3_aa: CAISELKQPPRGAIGANVLTF
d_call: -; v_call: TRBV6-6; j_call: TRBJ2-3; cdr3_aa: CASSYGDTQYF
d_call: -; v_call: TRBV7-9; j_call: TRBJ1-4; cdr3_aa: CASRSGMGSTNEKLFF
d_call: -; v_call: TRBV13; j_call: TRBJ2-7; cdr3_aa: CASSPDPTNHEQYF
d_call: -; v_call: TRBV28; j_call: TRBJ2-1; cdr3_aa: CASRAGINTHNEQFF
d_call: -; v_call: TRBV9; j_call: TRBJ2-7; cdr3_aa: CASSVGAGRSYEQYF
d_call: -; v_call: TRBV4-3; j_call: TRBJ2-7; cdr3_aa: CASSQDPATYEQYF
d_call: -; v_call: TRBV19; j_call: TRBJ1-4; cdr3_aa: CASSPGLEGTNEKLFF
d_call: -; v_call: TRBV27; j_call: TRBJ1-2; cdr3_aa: CASSLSWGSGYTF
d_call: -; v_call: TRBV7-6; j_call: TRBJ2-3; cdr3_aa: CASSPLGGGTDTQYF
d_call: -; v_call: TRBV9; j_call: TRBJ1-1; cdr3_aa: CASSPSGGNPTEAFF
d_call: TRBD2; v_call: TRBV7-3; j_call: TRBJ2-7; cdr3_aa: CASSTNAGGSYEQYF
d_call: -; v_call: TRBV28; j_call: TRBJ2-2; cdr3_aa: CASSGVLVGELFF
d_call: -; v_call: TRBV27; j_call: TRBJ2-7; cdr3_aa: CASSLALPYEQYF
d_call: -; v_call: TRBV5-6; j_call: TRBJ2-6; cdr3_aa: CASSSTFGQGLSGANVLTF
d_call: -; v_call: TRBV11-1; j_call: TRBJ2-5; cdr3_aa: CASSSRGGETQYF
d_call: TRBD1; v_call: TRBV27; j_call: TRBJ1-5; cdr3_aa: CASSPREGAKPQHF
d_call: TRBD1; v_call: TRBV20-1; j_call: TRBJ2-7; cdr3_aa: CSQGAYEQYF
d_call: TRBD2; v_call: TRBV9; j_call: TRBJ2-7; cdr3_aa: CASSAVGGSYEQYF
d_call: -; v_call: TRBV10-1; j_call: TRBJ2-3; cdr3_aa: CATPSPNMQDTQYF
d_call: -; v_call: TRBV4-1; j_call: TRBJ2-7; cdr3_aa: CASSPKGGTDQSYEQYF
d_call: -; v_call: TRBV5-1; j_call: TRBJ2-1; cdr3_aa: CASSLHLQATEYNEQFF
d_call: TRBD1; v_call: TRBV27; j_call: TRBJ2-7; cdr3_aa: CASSPRQGNTYEQYF
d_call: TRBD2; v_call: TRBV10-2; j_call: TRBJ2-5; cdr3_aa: CASSEGSGLAQETQYF